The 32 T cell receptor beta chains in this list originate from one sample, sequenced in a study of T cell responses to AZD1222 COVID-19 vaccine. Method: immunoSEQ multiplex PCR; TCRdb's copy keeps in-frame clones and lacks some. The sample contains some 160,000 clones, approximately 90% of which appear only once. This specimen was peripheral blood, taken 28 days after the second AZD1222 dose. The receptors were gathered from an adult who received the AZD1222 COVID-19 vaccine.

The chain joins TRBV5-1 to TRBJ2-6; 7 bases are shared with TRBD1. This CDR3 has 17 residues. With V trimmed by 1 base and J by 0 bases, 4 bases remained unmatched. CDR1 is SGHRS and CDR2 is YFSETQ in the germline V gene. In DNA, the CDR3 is TGCGCCAGCAGCTTGAGGACAGGACCCTCTGGGGCCAACGTCCTGACTTTC. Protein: CASSLRTGPSGANVLTF. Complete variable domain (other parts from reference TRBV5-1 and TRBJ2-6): KAGVTQTPRYLIKTRGQQVTLSCSPISGHRSVSWYQQTPGQGLQFLFEYFSETQRNKGNFPGRFSGRQFSNSRSEMNVSTLELGDSALYLCASSLRTGPSGANVLTFGAGSRLTVL.

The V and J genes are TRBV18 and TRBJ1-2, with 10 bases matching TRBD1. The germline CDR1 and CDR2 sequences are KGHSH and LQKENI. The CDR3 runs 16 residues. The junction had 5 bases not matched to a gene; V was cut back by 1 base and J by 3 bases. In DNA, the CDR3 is TGTGCCAGCTCACCACTAACAGGACAGGGGGACTATGGCTACACCTTC. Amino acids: CASSPLTGQGDYGYTF.

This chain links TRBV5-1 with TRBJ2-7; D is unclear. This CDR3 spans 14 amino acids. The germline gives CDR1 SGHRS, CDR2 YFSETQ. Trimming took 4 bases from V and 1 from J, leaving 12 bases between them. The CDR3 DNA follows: TGCGCCAGCAGCACCGCTCAGCAGTCCTACGAGCAGTACTTC. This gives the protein CASSTAQQSYEQYF.

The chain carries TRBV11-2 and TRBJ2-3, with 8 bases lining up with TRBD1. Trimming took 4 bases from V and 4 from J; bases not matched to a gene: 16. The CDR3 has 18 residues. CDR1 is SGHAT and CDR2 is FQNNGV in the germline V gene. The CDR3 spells CASSSKFGTGTGADTQYF. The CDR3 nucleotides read TGTGCCAGCAGCTCCAAATTTGGGACCGGGACAGGAGCAGATACGCAGTATTTT.

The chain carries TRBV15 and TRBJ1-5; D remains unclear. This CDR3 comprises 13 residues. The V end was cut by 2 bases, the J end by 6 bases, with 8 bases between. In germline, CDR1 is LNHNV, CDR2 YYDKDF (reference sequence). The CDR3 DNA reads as TGTGCCACCAGCAGATATGGGGTTCAGCCCCAGCATTTT. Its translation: CATSRYGVQPQHF.

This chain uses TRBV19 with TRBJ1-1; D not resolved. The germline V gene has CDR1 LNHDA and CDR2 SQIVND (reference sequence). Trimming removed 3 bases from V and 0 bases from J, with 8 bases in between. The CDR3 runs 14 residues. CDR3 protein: CASSMGSLNTEAFF. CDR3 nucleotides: TGTGCCAGTAGTATGGGCAGTCTGAACACTGAAGCTTTCTTT. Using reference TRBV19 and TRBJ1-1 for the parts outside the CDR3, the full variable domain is DGGITQSPKYLFRKEGQNVTLSCEQNLNHDAMYWYRQDPGQGLRLIYYSQIVNDFQKGDIAEGYSVSREKKESFPLTVTSAQKNPTAFYLCASSMGSLNTEAFFGQGTRLTVV.

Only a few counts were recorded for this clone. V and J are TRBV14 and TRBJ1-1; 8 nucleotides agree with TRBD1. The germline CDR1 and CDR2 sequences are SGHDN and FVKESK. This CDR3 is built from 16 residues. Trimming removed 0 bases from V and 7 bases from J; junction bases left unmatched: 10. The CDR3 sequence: CASSQEQGAGAYEAFF. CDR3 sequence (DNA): TGTGCCAGCAGCCAAGAGCAGGGGGCTGGGGCTTATGAAGCTTTCTTT.

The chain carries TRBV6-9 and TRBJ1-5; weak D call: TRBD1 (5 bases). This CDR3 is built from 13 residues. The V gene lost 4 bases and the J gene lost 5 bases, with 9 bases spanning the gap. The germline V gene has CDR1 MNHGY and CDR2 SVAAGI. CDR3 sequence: CASSWGVYQPQHF. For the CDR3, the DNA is TGTGCCAGCAGTTGGGGGGTTTATCAGCCCCAGCATTTT.

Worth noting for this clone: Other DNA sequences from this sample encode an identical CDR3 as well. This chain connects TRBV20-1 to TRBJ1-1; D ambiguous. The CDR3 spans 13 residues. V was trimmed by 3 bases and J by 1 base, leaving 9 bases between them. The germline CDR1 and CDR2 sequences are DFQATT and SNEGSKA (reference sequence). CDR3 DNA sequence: TGCAGTGCTAGTAATGGCGGGAACACTGAAGCTTTCTTT. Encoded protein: CSASNGGNTEAFF.

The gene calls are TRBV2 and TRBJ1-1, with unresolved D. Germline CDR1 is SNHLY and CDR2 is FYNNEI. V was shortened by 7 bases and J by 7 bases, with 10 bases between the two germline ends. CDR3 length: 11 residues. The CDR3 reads CASTRAVEAFF. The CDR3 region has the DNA TGTGCCAGCACGAGGGCAGTTGAAGCTTTCTTT.

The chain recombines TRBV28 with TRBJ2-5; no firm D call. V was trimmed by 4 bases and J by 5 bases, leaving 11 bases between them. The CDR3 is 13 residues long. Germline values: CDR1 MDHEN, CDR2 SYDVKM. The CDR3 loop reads CASSSLVVETQYF. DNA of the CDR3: TGTGCCAGCAGTTCCCTCGTAGTGGAGACCCAGTACTTC.

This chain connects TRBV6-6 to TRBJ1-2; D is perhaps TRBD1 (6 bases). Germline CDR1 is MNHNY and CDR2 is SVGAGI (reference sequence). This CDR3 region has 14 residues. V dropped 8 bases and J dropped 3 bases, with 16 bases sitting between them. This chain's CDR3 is CASGEGGSHYGYTF. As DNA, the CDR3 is TGTGCCAGCGGGGAGGGGGGAAGCCACTATGGCTACACCTTC.

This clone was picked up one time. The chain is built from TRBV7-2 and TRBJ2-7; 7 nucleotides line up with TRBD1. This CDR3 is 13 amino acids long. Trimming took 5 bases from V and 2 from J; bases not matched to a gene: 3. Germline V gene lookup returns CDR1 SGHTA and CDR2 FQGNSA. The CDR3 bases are TGTGCCAGCAGCCAGGACAGGACCTACGAGCAGTACTTC. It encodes CASSQDRTYEQYF.

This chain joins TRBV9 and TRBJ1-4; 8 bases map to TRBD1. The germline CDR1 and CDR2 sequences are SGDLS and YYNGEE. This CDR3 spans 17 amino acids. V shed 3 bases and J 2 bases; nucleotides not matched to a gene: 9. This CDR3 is CASSGQTGVATNEKLFF. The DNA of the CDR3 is TGTGCCAGCAGCGGACAGACAGGGGTAGCTACTAATGAAAAACTGTTTTTT.

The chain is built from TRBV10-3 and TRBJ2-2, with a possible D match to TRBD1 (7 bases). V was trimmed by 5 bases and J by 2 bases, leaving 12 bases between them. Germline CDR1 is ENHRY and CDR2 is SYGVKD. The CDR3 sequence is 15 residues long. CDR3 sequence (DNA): TGTGCCATCAGTACCCAGGGGGGAAACACCGGGGAGCTGTTTTTT. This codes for CAISTQGGNTGELFF.

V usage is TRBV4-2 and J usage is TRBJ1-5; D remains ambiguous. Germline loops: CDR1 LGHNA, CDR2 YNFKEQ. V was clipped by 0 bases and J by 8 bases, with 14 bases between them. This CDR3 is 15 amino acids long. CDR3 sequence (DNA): TGTGCCAGCAGCCAAGAATCCCCGGTTGTCAAGCCCCAGCATTTT. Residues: CASSQESPVVKPQHF.

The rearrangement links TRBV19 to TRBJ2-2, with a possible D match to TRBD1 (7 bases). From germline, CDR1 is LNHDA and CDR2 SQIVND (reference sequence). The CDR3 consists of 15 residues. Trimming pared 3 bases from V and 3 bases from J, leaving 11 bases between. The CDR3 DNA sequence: TGTGCCAGTAGTATGGAGGGGGCACACACCGGGGAGCTGTTTTTT. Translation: CASSMEGAHTGELFF.

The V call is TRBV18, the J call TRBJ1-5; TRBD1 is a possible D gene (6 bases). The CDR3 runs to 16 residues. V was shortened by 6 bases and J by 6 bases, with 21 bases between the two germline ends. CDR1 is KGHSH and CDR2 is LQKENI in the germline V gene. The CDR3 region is CASSQSPRGAGQPQHF. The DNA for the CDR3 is TGTGCCAGCTCTCAAAGCCCGAGGGGGGCCGGTCAGCCCCAGCATTTT.

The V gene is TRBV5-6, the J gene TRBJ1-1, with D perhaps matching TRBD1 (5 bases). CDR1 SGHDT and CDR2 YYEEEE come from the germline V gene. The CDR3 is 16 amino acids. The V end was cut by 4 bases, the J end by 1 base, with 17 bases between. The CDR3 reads CASSRGTLPGNTEAFF. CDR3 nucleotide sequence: TGTGCCAGCAGCCGCGGGACTCTCCCGGGGAACACTGAAGCTTTCTTT.

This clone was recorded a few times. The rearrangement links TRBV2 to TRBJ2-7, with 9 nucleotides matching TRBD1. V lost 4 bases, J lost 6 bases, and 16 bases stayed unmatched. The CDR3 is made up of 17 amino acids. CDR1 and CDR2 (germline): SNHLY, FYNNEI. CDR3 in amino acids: CASSASYRQGDRSEQYF. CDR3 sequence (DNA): TGTGCCAGCAGTGCCAGTTACAGACAGGGGGATCGGAGCGAGCAGTACTTC.

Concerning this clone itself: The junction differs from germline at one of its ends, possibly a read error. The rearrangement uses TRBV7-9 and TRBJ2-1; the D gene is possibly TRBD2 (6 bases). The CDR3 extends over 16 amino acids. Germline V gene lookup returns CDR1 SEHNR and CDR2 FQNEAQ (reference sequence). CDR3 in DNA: TGTGCCAGCACCTTAGAGGGGAGGCTAGACTACAATGAGCAGTTCTTC. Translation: CASTLEGRLDYNEQFF.

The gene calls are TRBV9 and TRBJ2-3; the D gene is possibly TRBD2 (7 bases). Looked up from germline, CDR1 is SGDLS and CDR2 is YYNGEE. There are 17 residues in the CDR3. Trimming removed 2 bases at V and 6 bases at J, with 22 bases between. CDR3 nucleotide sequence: TGTGCCAGCAGCGTCCGCGGGGGCCCAATATGGGCCGATACGCAGTATTTT. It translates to CASSVRGGPIWADTQYF. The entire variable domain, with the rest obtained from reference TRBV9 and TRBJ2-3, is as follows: DSGVTQTPKHLITATGQRVTLRCSPRSGDLSVYWYQQSLDQGLQFLIQYYNGEERAKGNILERFSAQQFPDLHSELNLSSLELGDSALYFCASSVRGGPIWADTQYFGPGTRLTVL.

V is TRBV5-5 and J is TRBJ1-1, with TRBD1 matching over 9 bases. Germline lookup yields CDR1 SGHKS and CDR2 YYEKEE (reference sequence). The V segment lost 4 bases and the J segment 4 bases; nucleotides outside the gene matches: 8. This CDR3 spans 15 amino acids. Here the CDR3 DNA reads TGTGCCAGCAGCCTGGTTGGGACAGGGCGCACTGAAGCTTTCTTT. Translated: CASSLVGTGRTEAFF.

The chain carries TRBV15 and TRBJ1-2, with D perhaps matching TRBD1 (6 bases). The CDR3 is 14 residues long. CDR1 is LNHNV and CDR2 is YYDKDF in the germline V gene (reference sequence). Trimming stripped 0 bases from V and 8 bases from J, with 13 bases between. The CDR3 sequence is CATSRDIQGPGYTF. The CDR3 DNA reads TGTGCCACCAGCAGAGATATACAGGGCCCGGGCTACACCTTC. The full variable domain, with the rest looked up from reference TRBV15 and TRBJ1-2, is DAMVIQNPRYQVTQFGKPVTLSCSQTLNHNVMYWYQQKSSQAPKLLFHYYDKDFNNEADTPDNFQSRRPNTSFCFLDIRSPGLGDTAMYLCATSRDIQGPGYTFGSGTRLTVV.

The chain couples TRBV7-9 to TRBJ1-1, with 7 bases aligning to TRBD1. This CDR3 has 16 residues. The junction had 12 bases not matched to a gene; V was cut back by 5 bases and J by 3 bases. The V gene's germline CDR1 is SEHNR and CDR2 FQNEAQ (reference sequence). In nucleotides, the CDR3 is TGTGCCAGCAGCCCAGGGACAGACCTTTTGTACACTGAAGCTTTCTTT. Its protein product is CASSPGTDLLYTEAFF.

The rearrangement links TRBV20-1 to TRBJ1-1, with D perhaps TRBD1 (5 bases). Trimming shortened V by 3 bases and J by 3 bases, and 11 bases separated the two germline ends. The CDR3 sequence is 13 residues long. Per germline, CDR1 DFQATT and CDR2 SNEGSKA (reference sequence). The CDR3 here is CSASKGVDTEAFF. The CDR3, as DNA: TGCAGTGCTAGTAAAGGGGTGGACACTGAAGCTTTCTTT.

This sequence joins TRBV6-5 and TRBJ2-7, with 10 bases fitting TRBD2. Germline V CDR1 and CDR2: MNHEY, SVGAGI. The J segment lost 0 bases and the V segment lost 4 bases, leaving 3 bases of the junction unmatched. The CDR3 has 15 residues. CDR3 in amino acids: CASSSPSGSSYEQYF. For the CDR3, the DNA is TGTGCCAGCAGTTCGCCTAGCGGGAGCTCCTACGAGCAGTACTTC.

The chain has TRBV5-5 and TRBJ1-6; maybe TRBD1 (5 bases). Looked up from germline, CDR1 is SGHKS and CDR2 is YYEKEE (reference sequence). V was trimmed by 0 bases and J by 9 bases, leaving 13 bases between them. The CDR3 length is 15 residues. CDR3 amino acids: CASSLEGRESSPLHF. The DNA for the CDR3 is TGTGCCAGCAGCTTGGAGGGACGGGAAAGTTCACCCCTCCACTTT.

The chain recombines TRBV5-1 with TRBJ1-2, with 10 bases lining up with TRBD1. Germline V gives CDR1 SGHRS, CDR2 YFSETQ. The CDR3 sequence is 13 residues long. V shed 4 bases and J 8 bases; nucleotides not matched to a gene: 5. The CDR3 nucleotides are TGCGCCAGCAGCAGGGGACAGGGGAGAGGCTACACCTTC. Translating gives CASSRGQGRGYTF. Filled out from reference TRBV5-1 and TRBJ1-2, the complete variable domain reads KAGVTQTPRYLIKTRGQQVTLSCSPISGHRSVSWYQQTPGQGLQFLFEYFSETQRNKGNFPGRFSGRQFSNSRSEMNVSTLELGDSALYLCASSRGQGRGYTFGSGTRLTVV.

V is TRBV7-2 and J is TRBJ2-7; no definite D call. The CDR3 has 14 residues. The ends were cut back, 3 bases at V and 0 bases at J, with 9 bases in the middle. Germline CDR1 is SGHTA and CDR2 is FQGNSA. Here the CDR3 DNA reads TGTGCCAGCAGCTTTACCGGGTCCTCCTACGAGCAGTACTTC. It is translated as CASSFTGSSYEQYF.

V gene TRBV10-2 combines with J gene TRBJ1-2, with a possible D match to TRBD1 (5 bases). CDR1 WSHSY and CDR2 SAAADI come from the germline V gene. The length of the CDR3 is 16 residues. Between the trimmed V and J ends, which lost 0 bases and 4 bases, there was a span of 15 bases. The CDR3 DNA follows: TGCGCCAGCAGTGAGTCGGGGCACCCCCCGGGCTATGGCTACACCTTC. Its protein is CASSESGHPPGYGYTF.

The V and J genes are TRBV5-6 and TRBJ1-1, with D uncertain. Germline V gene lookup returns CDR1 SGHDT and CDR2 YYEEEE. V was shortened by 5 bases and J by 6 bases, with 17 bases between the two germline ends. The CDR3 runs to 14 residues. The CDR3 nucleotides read TGTGCCAGCAGGGTTATCAACAGTAACGCTGAAGCTTTCTTT. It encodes CASRVINSNAEAFF.